These 27 T cell receptor beta chains originate from one sample sequenced in a study of blood T cell repertoires in COVID-19. Profiled with immunoSEQ multiplex PCR; TCRdb holds only in-frame clones, not every one. The repertoire holds some 400,000 clones, around 87% seen once, with about 3% in the top ten. What was sequenced was peripheral blood. These receptors were obtained from a human donor in a cohort sampled during active COVID-19.

This chain joins TRBV27 and TRBJ2-7, with 7 bases lining up with TRBD1. The length of the CDR3 is 14 residues. V lost 6 bases to trimming and J lost 3 bases; unmatched junction nucleotides: 8. Germline V gives CDR1 MNHEY, CDR2 SMNVEV (reference sequence). CDR3 sequence reads: CASRSLGQNYEQYF. The CDR3 coding sequence is TGTGCCAGCAGATCCCTGGGACAGAACTACGAGCAGTACTTC.

This clone was seen more than once but under ten times. CDR3 DNA sequence: TGTGCCAGCAGTGACTCTTTCGGAGGGGGCCAAGCTAACTATGGCTACACCTTC. It specifies CASSDSFGGGQANYGYTF. This rearrangement joins TRBV6-4 to TRBJ1-2; TRBD1 agrees at 7 bases. Germline CDR1 and CDR2: MRHNA and SNTAGT. This CDR3 is 18 amino acids long. Trimming took 0 bases from V and 0 from J; bases not matched to a gene: 10.

This chain joins TRBV5-1 and TRBJ2-2, with D perhaps TRBD1 (6 bases). Trimming took off 3 bases at V and 0 bases at J, with 12 bases between the two ends. Germline CDR1 SGHRS, CDR2 YFSETQ. CDR3 length equals 16 residues. The CDR3 sequence is CASSWYRDTNTGELFF. Here the CDR3 DNA reads TGCGCCAGCAGCTGGTACAGGGATACGAACACCGGGGAGCTGTTTTTT. Full variable domain (outside the CDR3, taken from reference TRBV5-1 and TRBJ2-2): KAGVTQTPRYLIKTRGQQVTLSCSPISGHRSVSWYQQTPGQGLQFLFEYFSETQRNKGNFPGRFSGRQFSNSRSEMNVSTLELGDSALYLCASSWYRDTNTGELFFGEGSRLTVL.

The chain uses TRBV4-1 and TRBJ2-7; no definite D call. The length of the CDR3 is 15 residues. Germline lookup yields CDR1 MGHRA and CDR2 YSYEKL. The V end was cut by 1 base, the J end by 5 bases, with 15 bases between. CDR3 protein: CASSQGAHPLNEQYF. For the CDR3, the DNA is TGCGCCAGCAGCCAAGGGGCACACCCGCTCAACGAGCAGTACTTC.

The chain carries TRBV6-5 and TRBJ1-4; 7 nucleotides match TRBD1. CDR3 length: 15 residues. The junction had 11 bases not matched to a gene; V was cut back by 7 bases and J by 6 bases. The V gene's germline CDR1 is MNHEY and CDR2 SVGAGI. This CDR3 is CASTYLTGTDEKLFF. CDR3 nucleotide sequence: TGTGCCAGCACCTATTTGACCGGGACAGATGAAAAACTGTTTTTT.

This chain uses TRBV24-1 with TRBJ2-1, with TRBD1 identical over 11 bases. There are 16 residues in the CDR3. The V and J ends lost 0 bases and 10 bases, in that order; junction bases with no gene match: 7. Germline lookup yields CDR1 KGHDR and CDR2 SFDVKD. DNA for the CDR3: TGTGCCACCAGTGATTTGCTCGGACAGGGGGCAGGGGAGCAGTTCTTC. Amino acids: CATSDLLGQGAGEQFF.

The J gene is TRBJ1-2, the V gene TRBV7-2; D perhaps matches TRBD1 (5 bases). This CDR3 comprises 15 residues. CDR1 and CDR2 (germline): SGHTA, FQGNSA. The ends were cut back, 1 base at V and 2 bases at J, with 11 bases in the middle. The CDR3 nucleotides are TGTGCCAGCAGCTTAGTGCAGACAGCAAACTATGGCTACACCTTC. This translates into CASSLVQTANYGYTF. Supplemented by reference TRBV7-2 and TRBJ1-2, the full variable domain reads GAGVSQSPSNKVTEKGKDVELRCDPISGHTALYWYRQSLGQGLEFLIYFQGNSAPDKSGLPSDRFSAERTGGSVSTLTIQRTQQEDSAVYLCASSLVQTANYGYTFGSGTRLTVV.

This chain joins TRBV7-6 and TRBJ1-1, with TRBD1 as a possible D gene (5 bases). From germline, CDR1 is SGHVS and CDR2 FNYEAQ. The CDR3 runs to 16 residues. Trimming shortened V by 1 base and J by 4 bases, and 16 bases separated the two germline ends. CDR3 sequence: CASSLVRDGGTTEAFF. DNA for the CDR3: TGTGCCAGCAGCTTAGTTAGGGACGGGGGTACCACTGAAGCTTTCTTT.

The chain joins TRBV5-1 to TRBJ2-7; TRBD2 matches 11 bases. CDR1 SGHRS and CDR2 YFSETQ come from the germline V gene. The J segment lost 9 bases and the V segment lost 0 bases, leaving 11 bases of the junction unmatched. The CDR3 consists of 16 residues. The CDR3 DNA reads TGCGCCAGCAGCTTGGAATTGCTAGCGGGAGGTAGTGGGCAGTACTTC. Translating gives CASSLELLAGGSGQYF. Based on the CDR3 plus reference TRBV5-1 and TRBJ2-7, the full variable domain is KAGVTQTPRYLIKTRGQQVTLSCSPISGHRSVSWYQQTPGQGLQFLFEYFSETQRNKGNFPGRFSGRQFSNSRSEMNVSTLELGDSALYLCASSLELLAGGSGQYFGPGTRLTVT.

The chain has TRBV7-9 and TRBJ2-1; D is uncertain. The V gene's germline CDR1 is SEHNR and CDR2 FQNEAQ (reference sequence). V shed 4 bases and J shed 7 bases, with 11 bases lying between them. There are 13 residues in the CDR3. Written as DNA, the CDR3 is TGTGCCAGCAGCTCTTTTATGGAGAATGAGCAGTTCTTC. Residues: CASSSFMENEQFF.

The chain combines TRBV5-1 with TRBJ1-5, with TRBD1 matching over 7 bases. Trimming cost V 1 base and J 2 bases; bases outside gene matches: 3. CDR3 length: 15 residues. Per the germline V gene, CDR1 is SGHRS and CDR2 is YFSETQ. The CDR3 loop is CASSLTGDGNQPQHF. CDR3 DNA sequence: TGCGCCAGCAGCTTGACAGGGGACGGCAATCAGCCCCAGCATTTT.

This sequence joins TRBV11-2 and TRBJ2-2; tentative D call: TRBD2 (5 bases). The CDR3 consists of 16 residues. V was pared by 5 bases and J by 4 bases, with 17 bases between. Germline-derived CDR1 and CDR2 are SGHAT and FQNNGV. The CDR3 loop reads CASSPRGPQVTGELFF. CDR3 DNA: TGTGCCAGCAGCCCGAGAGGGCCCCAAGTCACCGGGGAGCTGTTTTTT.

The chain combines TRBV18 with TRBJ2-7; 9 bases fit TRBD1. Germline assignment: CDR1 KGHSH and CDR2 LQKENI. Trimming cost V 3 bases and J 1 base; bases outside gene matches: 10. The CDR3 length is 17 residues. The chain's CDR3 is CASSPNLGTGRSYEQYF. The CDR3 DNA reads TGTGCCAGCTCACCGAACCTCGGGACAGGGAGATCCTACGAGCAGTACTTC.

There are a few counts of this clone. The same CDR3 also results from other DNA sequences found in this sample. The chain has TRBV19 and TRBJ2-1; 10 nucleotides agree with TRBD2. V was pared by 5 bases and J by 1 base, with 2 bases of the junction left unmatched. The CDR3 runs to 15 residues. Germline assignment: CDR1 LNHDA and CDR2 SQIVND (reference sequence). Here the CDR3 reads CASSYSGGSYNEQFF. DNA for the CDR3: TGTGCCAGTAGTTATAGCGGGGGGTCCTACAATGAGCAGTTCTTC.

V is TRBV7-3 and J is TRBJ2-3; D unresolved. The CDR3 extends over 15 amino acids. Trimming removed 1 base at V and 4 bases at J, with 12 bases between. Germline V gene sequence: CDR1 SGHTA, CDR2 FQGTGA. Written as DNA, the CDR3 is TGTGCCAGCAGCTTAAGGCTAGATGGAGCAGATACGCAGTATTTT. This gives the protein CASSLRLDGADTQYF.

This chain links TRBV6-5 with TRBJ1-1; D call uncertain. This CDR3 comprises 15 residues. V was cut by 7 bases and J by 3 bases, with 18 bases left in between. Looked up from germline, CDR1 is MNHEY and CDR2 is SVGAGI. CDR3 nucleotides: TGTGCCAGCACCACTAGGAGGGTAGGGCACACTGAAGCTTTCTTT. Residues: CASTTRRVGHTEAFF.

This clone was recorded once. CDR3 nucleotides: TGTGCCAGCAGTGTAAGGGGCGAAAAACTGTTTTTT. This gives the protein CASSVRGEKLFF. This chain uses TRBV28 with TRBJ1-4; possible D gene TRBD1, 5 bases. Germline CDR1 MDHEN, CDR2 SYDVKM. The V gene lost 5 bases and the J gene lost 8 bases, with 9 bases spanning the gap. The CDR3 is 12 amino acids.

The V gene is TRBV27, the J gene TRBJ2-7, with 12 bases lining up with TRBD2. The trim removed 6 bases at V and 5 bases at J, leaving 11 bases unmatched. The germline CDR1 and CDR2 sequences are MNHEY and SMNVEV (reference sequence). The CDR3 length is 16 residues. CDR3 sequence: CASRPRTSGTGDEQYF. The CDR3 nucleotides are TGTGCCAGCAGACCGAGGACTAGCGGGACCGGGGACGAGCAGTACTTC.

The chain employs TRBV19 and TRBJ1-5; 8 bases map to TRBD1. The CDR3 has 13 residues. Germline lookup yields CDR1 LNHDA and CDR2 SQIVND (reference sequence). Unmatched junction bases numbered 2, after V lost 5 bases and J lost 5 bases. This chain's CDR3 is CASSPDRDQPQHF. In DNA form, the CDR3 reads TGTGCCAGTAGTCCGGACAGGGATCAGCCCCAGCATTTT.

The sample holds one count of this clone. The CDR3 DNA follows: TGTGCCAGCAGCCAAGGAGCTAGCGGGGGGGCCGTCACCGGGGAGCTGTTTTTT. This translates into CASSQGASGGAVTGELFF. The chain links TRBV4-2 to TRBJ2-2; 12 bases line up with TRBD2. The CDR3 is 18 residues long. V shed 1 base, J shed 4 bases, and the junction held 7 bases outside the gene matches. CDR1 LGHNA and CDR2 YNFKEQ come from the germline V gene.

The chain has TRBV4-2 and TRBJ1-4; no reliable D call. V was clipped by 2 bases and J by 4 bases, with 11 bases between them. Germline V lookup: CDR1 LGHNA, CDR2 YNFKEQ. The CDR3 contains 15 residues. This chain's CDR3 is CASSQNPGNNEKLFF. DNA of the CDR3: TGTGCCAGCAGCCAAAACCCGGGGAATAATGAAAAACTGTTTTTT.

Only one count was recorded for this clone. V and J are TRBV9 and TRBJ2-3; a possible D gene is TRBD2 (6 bases). The CDR3 length is 15 residues. V dropped 4 bases and J dropped 0 bases, with 12 bases sitting between them. From germline, CDR1 is SGDLS and CDR2 YYNGEE. The CDR3 DNA reads as TGTGCCAGCAGCAGGCGGGGCCAAAGCACAGATACGCAGTATTTT. Translated: CASSRRGQSTDTQYF.

The chain carries TRBV4-2 and TRBJ2-5, with TRBD2 as a possible D gene (7 bases). This CDR3 region has 15 residues. V was pared by 1 base and J by 5 bases, with 14 bases between. Germline V gives CDR1 LGHNA, CDR2 YNFKEQ. CDR3 in DNA: TGTGCCAGCAGCCAAGGGAAACAGGGAGGGGAGACCCAGTACTTC. Its translation is CASSQGKQGGETQYF.

This chain links TRBV28 with TRBJ2-3; D is possibly TRBD1 (6 bases). V gave up 2 bases and J gave up 3 bases, with 12 bases separating them. Germline values: CDR1 MDHEN, CDR2 SYDVKM. CDR3 length: 15 amino acids. The CDR3 bases are TGTGCCAGCAGTTTACCCACAGGGCTGACAGATACGCAGTATTTT. This encodes CASSLPTGLTDTQYF.

The chain combines TRBV6-1 with TRBJ2-5; TRBD2 agrees at 11 bases. The CDR3 runs to 16 residues. The ends lost 4 bases at V and 3 bases at J; junction bases unmatched: 7. Germline V gene lookup returns CDR1 MNHNS and CDR2 SASEGT. CDR3 in amino acids: CASSAFSGGEEETQYF. CDR3 nucleotides: TGTGCCAGCAGTGCTTTTAGCGGGGGGGAGGAAGAGACCCAGTACTTC.

The rearrangement uses TRBV4-1 and TRBJ2-1; D is possibly TRBD1 (6 bases). Germline CDR1 MGHRA, CDR2 YSYEKL. V lost 3 bases to trimming and J lost 9 bases, with 21 bases between them. This CDR3 region has 16 residues. CDR3 coding DNA: TGCGCCAGCAGCCACCCAACCAGGGACATCCGCGGTGAGCAGTTCTTC. Protein: CASSHPTRDIRGEQFF.

The CDR3 DNA is TGTGCCTGGAGCCGACTAGCGGCTAGCACAGATACGCAGTATTTT. Its protein product is CAWSRLAASTDTQYF. The V gene is TRBV30, the J gene TRBJ2-3; 9 nucleotides match TRBD2. Losses at the gene ends were 3 bases for V and 0 bases for J; bases not matched to a gene: 4. The CDR3 has 15 amino acids. Germline V gene lookup returns CDR1 GTSNPN and CDR2 SVGIG (reference sequence).